What follows are 21 T cell receptor beta chains derived from one specimen sequenced in a study of blood T cell repertoires in COVID-19. TCRdb's copy holds only in-frame clones and misses some; the assay was immunoSEQ multiplex PCR. The data show around 140,000 clones, with over 60% seen just once and 4.5% to 5% held by the top ten. Sample: peripheral blood. The receptors here all came from a woman aged 80 or over with active or convalescent COVID-19.

The table lists this clone with a few counts. The chain combines TRBV29-1 with TRBJ1-1; TRBD1 aligns across 9 bases. V shed 4 bases, J shed 3 bases, and the junction held 12 bases outside the gene matches. CDR1 and CDR2 (germline): SQVTM, ANQGSEA. The CDR3 totals 16 residues. CDR3 region: CSVGQTGGPRDTEAFF. The DNA of the CDR3 is TGCAGCGTTGGACAAACAGGGGGCCCGAGGGACACTGAAGCTTTCTTT. Together with reference TRBV29-1 and TRBJ1-1, the CDR3 gives the full variable domain: SAVISQKPSRDICQRGTSLTIQCQVDSQVTMMFWYRQQPGQSLTLIATANQGSEATYESGFVIDKFPISRPNLTFSTLTVSNMSPEDSSIYLCSVGQTGGPRDTEAFFGQGTRLTVV.

This clone was recorded a few times. The V gene is TRBV19, the J gene TRBJ2-1; 10 nucleotides line up with TRBD2. CDR1 is LNHDA and CDR2 is SQIVND in the germline V gene (reference sequence). The ends lost 4 bases at V and 9 bases at J; junction bases unmatched: 12. The CDR3 runs to 16 residues. The CDR3 region has the DNA TGTGCCAGTAGTAACCTCCTAGCGGGGGAGCGGGGTGAGCAGTTCTTC. Its protein is CASSNLLAGERGEQFF.

The chain is built from TRBV30 and TRBJ2-2; TRBD2 matches at 13 bases. Per germline, CDR1 GTSNPN and CDR2 SVGIG (reference sequence). V dropped 3 bases and J dropped 3; count of bases not matched to a gene: 10. The CDR3 is made up of 18 amino acids. The CDR3 DNA is TGTGCCTGGAGGACCGGACTAGCGGGGGCATACGACACCGGGGAGCTGTTTTTT. Amino acids: CAWRTGLAGAYDTGELFF.

This rearrangement joins TRBV18 to TRBJ1-2, with 12 positions matching TRBD1. CDR3 size: 14 residues. The trim removed 3 bases at V and 6 bases at J, leaving 2 bases unmatched. The germline gives CDR1 KGHSH, CDR2 LQKENI. CDR3 coding DNA: TGTGCCAGCTCACCGGGGACAGGGGGCAATGGCTACACCTTC. Amino acids: CASSPGTGGNGYTF.

This clone was counted only a few times. This rearrangement joins TRBV11-2 to TRBJ2-7, with a tentative D call TRBD2 (7 bases). This CDR3 region has 16 residues. Germline values: CDR1 SGHAT, CDR2 FQNNGV. V shed 0 bases and J shed 0 bases, with 12 bases lying between them. In DNA, the CDR3 is TGTGCCAGCAGCTTAGATTCGGGGGGCTACTCCTACGAGCAGTACTTC. Translation gives CASSLDSGGYSYEQYF. The variable domain in full, with the rest retrieved from reference TRBV11-2 and TRBJ2-7, is EAGVAQSPRYKIIEKRQSVAFWCNPISGHATLYWYQQILGQGPKLLIQFQNNGVVDDSQLPKDRFSAERLKGVDSTLKIQPAKLEDSAVYLCASSLDSGGYSYEQYFGPGTRLTVT.

This chain connects TRBV4-1 to TRBJ1-1, with D perhaps TRBD1 (5 bases). The CDR3 is 15 amino acids. Trimming took 0 bases from V and 6 from J, leaving 14 bases between them. Germline V gene sequence: CDR1 MGHRA, CDR2 YSYEKL. The CDR3: CASSQEGSGAPEAFF. The DNA for the CDR3 is TGCGCCAGCAGCCAAGAGGGGAGCGGGGCCCCTGAAGCTTTCTTT.

J is TRBJ2-7 and V is TRBV27, with 10 positions matching TRBD1. The CDR3 runs 15 residues. The trim removed 4 bases at V and 4 bases at J, leaving 7 bases unmatched. Germline-derived CDR1 and CDR2 are MNHEY and SMNVEV (reference sequence). The CDR3 loop is CASSSRQGALYEQYF. The CDR3 bases are TGTGCCAGCAGTTCCAGACAGGGGGCATTGTACGAGCAGTACTTC.

The chain recombines TRBV7-9 with TRBJ2-1, with D perhaps TRBD2 (5 bases). Germline V lookup: CDR1 SEHNR, CDR2 FQNEAQ (reference sequence). V was clipped by 5 bases and J by 3 bases, with 20 bases between them. This CDR3 contains 17 residues. CDR3 sequence (DNA): TGTGCCAGCAGCCTCCCCCCCGTGGGAGCTAGCTACAATGAGCAGTTCTTC. Its translation: CASSLPPVGASYNEQFF.

The chain combines TRBV11-2 with TRBJ2-7; 10 bases agree with TRBD2. Per germline, CDR1 SGHAT and CDR2 FQNNGV. The J segment lost 4 bases and the V segment lost 5 bases, leaving 11 bases of the junction unmatched. CDR3 length equals 16 residues. CDR3 bases: TGTGCCAGCAGCCCCTCTCCGGGACTAGCGAGGTACGAGCAGTACTTC. Protein product: CASSPSPGLARYEQYF.

The gene calls are TRBV30 and TRBJ2-3; tentative D call: TRBD2 (7 bases). Germline V CDR1 and CDR2: GTSNPN, SVGIG (reference sequence). CDR3 length: 15 amino acids. The ends were cut back, 0 bases at V and 2 bases at J, with 12 bases in the middle. The CDR3 loop is CAWSVGAGATDTQYF. The CDR3 bases are TGTGCCTGGAGTGTCGGGGCGGGGGCCACAGATACGCAGTATTTT.

The genes are TRBV6-5 and TRBJ1-1; 7 bases are a match to TRBD1. This CDR3 contains 13 residues. V dropped 6 bases and J dropped 0; count of bases not matched to a gene: 1. From germline, CDR1 is MNHEY and CDR2 SVGAGI. The CDR3 bases are TGTGCCAGCAGACAGGGGATGAACACTGAAGCTTTCTTT. Its translation is CASRQGMNTEAFF.

This clone was seen a few times. The rearrangement links TRBV3-1 (or the pseudogene TRBV3-2) to TRBJ2-7; possibly TRBD1 for D (6 bases). This CDR3 is built from 15 residues. Germline V lookup: CDR1 LGHDT, CDR2 YNNKEL (reference sequence). Trimming removed 4 bases at V and 7 bases at J, with 20 bases between. CDR3 coding DNA: TGTGCCAGCAGCCCATCCGGGACACCAAGGGTAGAGCAGTACTTC. Translating it yields CASSPSGTPRVEQYF.

In this sample, this clone turned up a few times. J is TRBJ2-7 and V is TRBV5-4; possibly TRBD1 for D (6 bases). This CDR3 is 16 amino acids long. The V end was cut by 0 bases, the J end by 2 bases, with 15 bases between. The germline V gene encodes CDR1 SGHNT and CDR2 YYREEE (reference sequence). CDR3 coding DNA: TGTGCCAGCAGCTTGGCGGCCCGGACAGCCACCTACGAGCAGTACTTC. Translation gives CASSLAARTATYEQYF.

The rearrangement uses TRBV2 and TRBJ2-3, with 7 bases fitting TRBD2. The CDR3 loop spans 14 amino acids. V lost 10 bases, J lost 0 bases, and 7 bases stayed unmatched. Germline V gives CDR1 SNHLY, CDR2 FYNNEI. CDR3 amino acids: CATSPRGSTDTQYF. In nucleotides, the CDR3 is TGTGCCACCAGCCCGCGGGGGAGCACAGATACGCAGTATTTT.

The chain uses TRBV18 and TRBJ1-1; a weak D match, TRBD1 (5 bases). CDR3 size: 13 residues. From germline, CDR1 is KGHSH and CDR2 LQKENI. Trimming stripped 3 bases from V and 11 bases from J, with 16 bases between. The CDR3 coding sequence is TGTGCCAGCTCACCCGACACCCGGGGGTACGCTTTCTTT. Its protein product is CASSPDTRGYAFF.

The chain joins TRBV18 to TRBJ2-1; tentative D call: TRBD1 (6 bases). Germline lookup yields CDR1 KGHSH and CDR2 LQKENI. This CDR3 region has 16 residues. Trimming removed 4 bases from V and 1 base from J, with 14 bases in between. As DNA, the CDR3 is TGTGCCAGCTCACTAACAGGGATCAGATCCTACAATGAGCAGTTCTTC. Translated, it gives CASSLTGIRSYNEQFF. Full variable domain (rest looked up from reference TRBV18 and TRBJ2-1): NAGVMQNPRHLVRRRGQEARLRCSPMKGHSHVYWYRQLPEEGLKFMVYLQKENIIDESGMPKERFSAEFPKEGPSILRIQQVVRGDSAAYFCASSLTGIRSYNEQFFGPGTRLTVL.

This clone was recorded only once. The chain is built from TRBV7-6 and TRBJ2-3; D perhaps matches TRBD2 (6 bases). The CDR3 is 15 residues long. V was trimmed by 5 bases and J by 2 bases, leaving 14 bases between them. In germline, CDR1 is SGHVS, CDR2 FNYEAQ. The CDR3 is CASSPTGGATDTQYF. CDR3 coding DNA: TGTGCCAGCAGCCCGACGGGCGGGGCCACAGATACGCAGTATTTT. Looking up the rest from reference TRBV7-6 and TRBJ2-3 gives the full variable domain: GAGVSQSPRYKVTKRGQDVALRCDPISGHVSLYWYRQALGQGPEFLTYFNYEAQQDKSGLPNDRFSAERPEGSISTLTIQRTEQRDSAMYRCASSPTGGATDTQYFGPGTRLTVL.

This chain joins TRBV5-1 and TRBJ1-6; weak D call: TRBD1 (5 bases). Trimming removed 2 bases from V and 0 bases from J, with 6 bases in between. Germline V gene sequence: CDR1 SGHRS, CDR2 YFSETQ. The CDR3 length is 15 residues. DNA of the CDR3: TGCGCCAGCAGCTTTAGGGGCTCCTATAATTCACCCCTCCACTTT. This gives the protein CASSFRGSYNSPLHF.

This clone was counted between two and nine times. The chain uses TRBV5-1 and TRBJ2-3; 8 positions agree with TRBD2. CDR1 is SGHRS, CDR2 YFSETQ, per germline. The CDR3 totals 15 residues. V lost 6 bases, J lost 0 bases, and 6 bases stayed unmatched. The CDR3 here is CASTHIAGSTDTQYF. Written as DNA, the CDR3 is TGCGCCAGCACCCACATAGCGGGGAGCACAGATACGCAGTATTTT.

This sequence joins TRBV4-2 and TRBJ2-5; the match to TRBD1 covers 7 bases. The CDR3 contains 16 residues. With V trimmed by 0 bases and J by 2 bases, 6 bases remained unmatched. Germline V CDR1 and CDR2: LGHNA, YNFKEQ. The CDR3 nucleotides are TGTGCCAGCAGCCAAGAGGGAACAGGGGCTCAAGAGACCCAGTACTTC. This encodes CASSQEGTGAQETQYF.

The chain joins TRBV5-1 to TRBJ2-3; the match to TRBD1 covers 9 bases. Germline CDR1 is SGHRS and CDR2 is YFSETQ. The CDR3 has 15 amino acids. J gave up 3 bases and V 0 bases, and 2 bases lay outside the gene matches. The CDR3 DNA sequence: TGCGCCAGCAGCTTGGGACAGGGGGGGACAGATACGCAGTATTTT. Translated, it gives CASSLGQGGTDTQYF.